This TCR beta chain emerged from a study of blood T cells in healthy people across ages. As for the study in general: Template switching caught about one barcoded beta molecule for each two T cells.

Of note for this clonotype: Its antigen is not identified. Its ends do not fully match the called genes, so a read error is possible.

The amount of total RNA extracted per sample was at least 5 micrograms. Findings and caveats of the study: Whereas aged donors had fewer naive CD4+ cells, long-lived donors had more of them and higher diversity.

A second PCR of roughly 6 to 12 cycles used a sample-barcoded 5' primer and a J-beta primer mix. Each CDR3 protein gets one entry after TCRdb re-called the 5' RACE reads with MiXCR. The profile shows 1.8 million or so distinct CDR3 sequences, around 40% of them singletons. The TCR sequence derives from a human donor in good health. Sequencing was carried out using blood.

The CDR3 sequence is CACSKGRQGYGYTF. CDR3 coding DNA: TGTGCCTGCAGTAAGGGACGGCAAGGTTATGGCTACACCTTC. This chain uses TRBV11-3 with TRBJ1-2; D perhaps matches TRBD1 (5 bases). The length of the CDR3 is 14 residues. CDR1 and CDR2 (germline): SGHNT, YENEEA.